A selection of T cell receptor beta chains follows, all from one sample in a study of CD8 T cells in Susac syndrome. From the immunoSEQ multiplex PCR reads, TCRdb called clonotypes with MiXCR, one entry per CDR3 protein. The sample carries 100,000 to 150,000 distinct CDR3 sequences, 93% recorded once. Sequencing was carried out using CD8+ T cells from PBMCs. These TCRs come from a human donor with multiple sclerosis. Both conserved end residues are part of each CDR3. The D gene is left open where the match is weak. Rows give clone size only sometimes, using once, few, many, or a class for an expanded clone.

d_gene	abundance	v_gene	j_gene	CDR3nt	CDR3aa
NA	few	TRBV5-6	TRBJ2-2	TGTGCCAGCAGCTTGGGAGCGACCGGGGAGCTGTTTTTT	CASSLGATGELFF
TRBD2	NA	TRBV19	TRBJ2-3	TGTGCCAGTAAGCGGGGGGGATTGGATACGCAGTATTTT	CASKRGGLDTQYF
NA	once	TRBV18	TRBJ2-7	TGTGCCAGCTCACCCATGGGGAGACTCTACGAGCAGTACTTC	CASSPMGRLYEQYF
NA	once	TRBV7-9	TRBJ2-1	TGTGCCAGCAGCCCGAGGTCCTACCTTACCTACAATGAGCAGTTCTTC	CASSPRSYLTYNEQFF
TRBD1	NA	TRBV5-6	TRBJ2-1	TGTGCCAGCAGCCCACAAGCCGGGACAGGGGACTACAATGAGCAGTTCTTC	CASSPQAGTGDYNEQFF
NA	NA	TRBV7-9	TRBJ2-5	TGTGCCAGCAGCTTAAACTCTATGGAGGAGACCCAGTACTTC	CASSLNSMEETQYF
NA	NA	TRBV5-6	TRBJ1-1	TGTGCCAGCAGCTTGGTTTCCACTGAAGCTTTCTTT	CASSLVSTEAFF
NA	NA	TRBV7-8	TRBJ2-7	TGTGCCAGCAGCTTAGGAAGCGGTTACGAGCAGTACTTC	CASSLGSGYEQYF
NA	NA	TRBV27	TRBJ2-1	TGTGCCAGCAGCCCCAACAGGTTCTACTCCTACAATGAGCAGTTCTTC	CASSPNRFYSYNEQFF
NA	NA	TRBV28	TRBJ2-7	TGTGCCAGCAGTTTATGGCCCCTGGACAACACCCGGTACTTC	CASSLWPLDNTRYF
NA	NA	TRBV20-1	TRBJ2-7	TGCAGTGCCCTCGACCACCTCTCCTACGAGCAGTACTTC	CSALDHLSYEQYF
TRBD1	NA	TRBV27	TRBJ2-5	TGTGCCAGCAGTACACAGGGGTGGGTGACGGAGACCCAGTACTTC	CASSTQGWVTETQYF
TRBD2	NA	TRBV2	TRBJ2-3	TGTGCCAGCAGGGGCGGGGGGACAGATACGCAGTATTTT	CASRGGGTDTQYF
TRBD2	NA	TRBV6-4	TRBJ2-1	TGTGCCAGCAGTGACTCAGGCGGGGGGGGAAATGAGCAGTTCTTC	CASSDSGGGGNEQFF
NA	NA	TRBV12-3/TRBV12-4	TRBJ2-1	TGTGCCAGCAGTTCTGTAACACAGAACAATGAGCAGTTCTTC	CASSSVTQNNEQFF
NA	NA	TRBV2	TRBJ1-6	TGTGCCAGCAGTGAAGGCCGGTCCTCCTATAATTCACCCCTCCACTTT	CASSEGRSSYNSPLHF
TRBD2	NA	TRBV27	TRBJ2-3	TGTGCCAGCAGTCCTCTTTATAGCGGGGCTTTCACAGATACGCAGTATTTT	CASSPLYSGAFTDTQYF
NA	NA	TRBV29-1	TRBJ2-3	TGCAGCGTTGGAGGGGATACGCAGTATTTT	CSVGGDTQYF
NA	NA	TRBV7-9	TRBJ2-5	TGTGCCAGCAGCTTAGTCCAGGGCGACGCGGAGACCCAGTACTTC	CASSLVQGDAETQYF
NA	once	TRBV5-6	TRBJ1-5	TGTGCCAGCAGCTTGAGTCCAGGTTCCAATCAGCCCCAGCATTTT	CASSLSPGSNQPQHF
NA	NA	TRBV4-2	TRBJ1-2	TGTGCCAGCAGCCAAGATGAGGTACGGCGGCGGGGAATGGGCTACACCTTC	CASSQDEVRRRGMGYTF
NA	NA	TRBV9	TRBJ2-5	TGTGCCAGCAGCCCCGAGGGGACACCTTACCAAGAGACCCAGTACTTC	CASSPEGTPYQETQYF
NA	NA	TRBV9	TRBJ1-1	TGTGCCAGCTATGGGGGCGGAGGTACTGAAGCTTTCTTT	CASYGGGGTEAFF
TRBD2	NA	TRBV4-1	TRBJ2-1	TGCGCCAGCAGCCAATGGGAGGGCTCGGGTGATGGGCAGTTCTTC	CASSQWEGSGDGQFF
TRBD1	NA	TRBV9	TRBJ2-1	TGTGCCAGCAGCGTACGGGACAGGGGGGACAATGAGCAGTTCTTC	CASSVRDRGDNEQFF
TRBD1	NA	TRBV27	TRBJ2-3	TGTGCCAGCAGTTTTTTTCCAGGACAGGGGGCTTCAGATACGCAGTATTTT	CASSFFPGQGASDTQYF
NA	NA	TRBV7-9	TRBJ2-4	TGTGCCAGCAGCTTATCTCTGGGGCCTCTAGCCAAAAACATTCAGTACTTC	CASSLSLGPLAKNIQYF
NA	NA	TRBV23-1	TRBJ1-6	TGCGCCAGCCGTACCCCTGACAGAGACAATAGGGAGTTTTGCTCACCCCTCCACTTT	CASRTPDRDNREFCSPLHF
NA	NA	TRBV15	TRBJ1-6	TGTGCCACCAGCAGAGAGGCGAATTCACCCCTCCACTTT	CATSREANSPLHF
NA	NA	TRBV28	TRBJ2-2	TGTGCCAGCAGTAACAGGGTGAACACCGGGGAGCTGTTTTTT	CASSNRVNTGELFF
NA	NA	TRBV23-1	TRBJ1-5	TGCGCCAGCAGTCAATCTCCGCAAAATCAGCCCCAGCATTTT	CASSQSPQNQPQHF
NA	NA	TRBV20-1	TRBJ2-1	TGCAGTGCTCCCTTGGGGGGCGAGGGGTTCTTC	CSAPLGGEGFF
NA	NA	TRBV20-1	TRBJ2-3	TGCAGTGCCAGAGATCGTAGGGCAGATACGCAGTATTTT	CSARDRRADTQYF
TRBD2	NA	TRBV12-5	TRBJ2-3	TGTGCTAGTGGTGGGACTAGCGGGAACCGCCCTAGCACAGATACGCAGTATTTT	CASGGTSGNRPSTDTQYF
NA	NA	TRBV12-3/TRBV12-4	TRBJ1-2	TGTGCCAGCAGTCCCACAGGGCTCTATGGCTACACCTTC	CASSPTGLYGYTF
NA	NA	TRBV6-5	TRBJ2-3	TGTGCCAGCAGTTACAGGATCCCGGGTCCAGATACGCAGTATTTT	CASSYRIPGPDTQYF
NA	NA	TRBV7-9	TRBJ2-1	TGTGCCAGCTGTCTTAACGAGAATGAGCAGTTCTTC	CASCLNENEQFF